The 5 T cell receptor beta chains reported below all come from one sample, sequenced in a study of PD-L1 blockade in urothelial cancer. Generated by immunoSEQ multiplex PCR, the TCRdb table keeps only in-frame clones and is missing some. This sample has roughly 30,000 clones, with more than 75% found just once. Specimen: PBMCs, collected around atezolizumab (anti-PD-L1) treatment. These receptors all stem from a man aged 45 to 65 with urothelial cancer.

V usage is TRBV2 and J usage is TRBJ2-7; D possibly corresponds to TRBD1 (5 bases). The V gene lost 8 bases and the J gene lost 3 bases, with 11 bases spanning the gap. This CDR3 is built from 12 residues. Germline-derived CDR1 and CDR2 are SNHLY and FYNNEI. CDR3 DNA: TGTGCCAGCCAGGGCCCGCACTACGAGCAGTACTTC. Encoded protein: CASQGPHYEQYF.

This chain links TRBV20-1 with TRBJ1-1; 9 bases line up with TRBD1. There are 10 residues in the CDR3. The V and J ends lost 7 bases and 10 bases, in that order; junction bases with no gene match: 4. The germline gives CDR1 DFQATT, CDR2 SNEGSKA (reference sequence). DNA for the CDR3: TGCAGTGTCCACAGGGGGCGAGCTTTCTTT. This translates into CSVHRGRAFF.

The chain couples TRBV30 to TRBJ2-7; D possibly corresponds to TRBD1 (5 bases). The CDR3 extends over 14 amino acids. CDR1 GTSNPN and CDR2 SVGIG come from the germline V gene (reference sequence). Trimming pared 2 bases from V and 2 bases from J, leaving 13 bases between. The CDR3 loop is CAWSMGPLPYEQYF. CDR3 bases: TGTGCCTGGAGTATGGGGCCTCTGCCCTACGAGCAGTACTTC.

DNA for the CDR3: TGTGCCAGCAGACAGACAGGGTACCCTGAGGACATTCAGTACTTC. Its translation is CASRQTGYPEDIQYF. This chain connects TRBV5-4 to TRBJ2-4, with 7 nucleotides matching TRBD1. The CDR3 is made up of 15 amino acids. The V gene end was trimmed by 5 bases and the J gene end by 8 bases; junction bases not matched to a gene: 13. The germline CDR1 and CDR2 sequences are SGHNT and YYREEE (reference sequence).

The chain links TRBV14 to TRBJ2-7; 7 bases match TRBD1. J was trimmed by 4 bases and V by 4 bases; bases with no gene match: 4. The CDR3 has 13 residues. Germline-derived CDR1 and CDR2 are SGHDN and FVKESK. The CDR3 loop is CASSLTGAYEQYF. CDR3 nucleotide sequence: TGTGCCAGCAGCCTAACAGGGGCTTACGAGCAGTACTTC.